The clone carrying this TCR beta chain was observed a handful of times. Antigen specificity is unknown. Investigators isolated RNA and reverse transcribed it into cDNA to act as the sequencing template. Sequenced by immunoSEQ multiplex PCR; TCRdb stores in-frame clones only, minus some. The sample holds about 120,000 clones, 50% to 65% seen once. This record comes from a study of CD8+ T cells in alopecia areata. Turning to the study itself: Once tofacitinib had been taken for 6 to 18 months, 6 months off drug followed. Severity was scored as percentage of affected scalp area in treated patients.

Germline CDR1 and CDR2: SNHLY and FYNNEI. Trimming cost V 7 bases and J 6 bases; bases outside gene matches: 7. The CDR3 loop spans 14 amino acids. General study findings and limits: Only a single nonresponder existed, so baseline CD8+ expansion links stay unclear. Elevated clonality characterized lesional scalp relative to normal scalp, particularly in alopecia totalis/universalis.

Treatment meaning: oral pan-JAK inhibitor, 5-10 mg twice daily. The TCR comes from a human donor with alopecia areata. The chain employs TRBV2 and TRBJ2-1, with 9 bases lining up with TRBD2. This specimen was CD4+ T cells sorted from blood, taken at week 24, from a patient treated with tofacitinib. The CDR3 spells CASNVRTSANEQFF. In nucleotides, the CDR3 is TGTGCCAGCAATGTTCGGACTAGCGCCAATGAGCAGTTCTTC.